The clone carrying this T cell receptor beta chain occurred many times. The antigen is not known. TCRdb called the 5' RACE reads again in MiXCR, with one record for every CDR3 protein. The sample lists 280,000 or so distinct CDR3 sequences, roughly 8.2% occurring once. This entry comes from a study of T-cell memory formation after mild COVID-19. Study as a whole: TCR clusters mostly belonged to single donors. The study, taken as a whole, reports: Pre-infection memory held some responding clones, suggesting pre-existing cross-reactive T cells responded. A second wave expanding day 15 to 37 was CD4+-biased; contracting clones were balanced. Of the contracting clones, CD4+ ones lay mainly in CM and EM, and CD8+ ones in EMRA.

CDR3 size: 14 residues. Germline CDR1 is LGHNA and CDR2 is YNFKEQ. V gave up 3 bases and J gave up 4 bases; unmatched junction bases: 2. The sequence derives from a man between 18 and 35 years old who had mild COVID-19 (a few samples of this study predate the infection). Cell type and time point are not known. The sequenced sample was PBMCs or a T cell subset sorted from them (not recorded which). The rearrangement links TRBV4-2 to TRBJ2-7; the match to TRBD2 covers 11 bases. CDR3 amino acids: CASSQTSGAYEQYF. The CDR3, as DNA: TGTGCCAGCAGCCAGACTAGCGGGGCTTACGAGCAGTACTTC.